Described below is a single T cell receptor beta chain sequence and its context. The junction does not match germline at one end; this may be a read error. Recipients received nonmyeloablative bone marrow transplants from related graft donors, with transient mixed chimerism. The data are from a study of Tregs in tolerant kidney transplant recipients. The data were produced by immunoSEQ multiplex PCR, yet TCRdb's version contains in-frame clones alone and is incomplete. The sample records around 50,000 clones, 90% to 95% being singletons. The source was CD8+ T cells from blood (PBMCs), collected 24 months after the transplant. The sequence was collected from a human patient who received a combined kidney and bone marrow transplant. Certain T cells may be donor cells from the graft.

The CDR3 spells CTSSLSRTSLNTGELFF. CDR3 DNA sequence: TGCACCAGCAGCTTGTCCCGGACTAGCTTGAACACCGGGGAGCTGTTTTTT. The J gene is TRBJ2-2, the V gene TRBV5-1, with TRBD2 matching 8 bases. Germline CDR1 reads SGHRS; CDR2 reads YFSETQ. This CDR3 region has 17 residues.